This T cell receptor beta chain appears in the sequencing data of a study of PD-1 blockade in classical Hodgkin lymphoma. Regarding the study as a whole: Those starting nivolumab under 1 year post-ASCT were excluded. According to reports, newly diagnosed patients had lower baseline TCR diversity than healthy donors, and relapsed/refractory patients had lower baseline TCR diversity still.

Each patient experienced a relapse that followed autologous stem cell transplantation, and brentuximab vedotin exposure varied. The table came from immunoSEQ multiplex PCR; TCRdb's copy has only in-frame clones and leaves some out. This sample carries 14,000 or so clones, around 82% of them seen once, and the ten largest clones take about 20%. V trimming: 2 bases; J trimming: 4 bases; junction bases outside the gene matches: 8. The CDR3 is 16 amino acids. CDR1 is LGHNA and CDR2 is YNFKEQ in the germline V gene. This clone was counted a few times. Its target is unknown. The genes are TRBV4-2 and TRBJ2-1, with TRBD1 matching over 7 bases. The material sequenced was peripheral blood mononuclear cells (PBMCs), taken at baseline. The TCR sequence derives from a human donor with classical Hodgkin lymphoma. CDR3 coding DNA: TGTGCCAGCAGCCAACAGGGACAGATGGTATACAATGAGCAGTTCTTC. Its protein product is CASSQQGQMVYNEQFF.